Sequencing of this T cell receptor beta chain was carried out in a study of blood T cell repertoires in COVID-19 (dated by TCRdb to 2018 to 2021). For context, the study as a whole: Samples covering the acute and convalescent phases of COVID-19 were provided by collaborators in the United States, Italy and Spain. The material from the prospective study consisted of cDNA or gDNA derived from T cells, B-cell-depleted T cells, or PBMCs. Deeply sampled blood TCRbeta repertoires from subjects exposed to, actively infected with, or recovered from COVID-19 were included in the dataset. The repertoires were released in a freely available public database meant as a resource for research on the immune response to SARS-CoV-2. Samples came from the ongoing ImmuneRACE study (first 160 participants) plus 1,254 subjects from 6 global collaborators. A de-identified subject ID, COVID-19 status, age in years and sex were almost always included in the sample metadata. HLA class I and class II types, where available, came from metadata supplied by the sample provider rather than from assay-based typing. Overall study results and their limits: The quantity of clinical and demographic metadata differed by source and by participant and was supplied without curation.

A second Seattle source provided samples from volunteer blood donors who had recovered from COVID-19. Each collaborating institution followed its own protocols to collect whole blood in K2EDTA tubes. For TCRbeta analysis, collaborator samples were shipped as frozen whole blood, as isolated PBMCs, or as DNA extracted from either sample type. The germline V gene encodes CDR1 SGDLS and CDR2 YYNGEE. Trimmed from V: 4 bases; trimmed from J: 6 bases; junction bases lacking a gene match: 7. Including cysteine and phenylalanine, the CDR3 has 16 amino acids. Left in the record is the CDR3 DNA by itself, 48 bases read in frame from the first base. TCRbeta CDR3 regions were amplified from genomic DNA using the immunoSEQ Assay, a bias-controlled multiplex PCR. The source study handled its data this way. The number of nucleated cells in each sample was estimated from the amplification of reference gene primers within the assay. To quantify the absolute abundance of each unique TCRbeta CDR3 rearrangement, sequence reads were collapsed and filtered. For each sample, productive Simpson clonality was calculated by taking the square root of Simpson's diversity index across productive rearrangements. The table comes from immuneACCESS by way of TCRdb, which keeps in-frame sequences with V and J called. Part of the clones is missing from these tables; in studies checked, under half for an unresolved V gene and the rest for unknown reasons. V, J and clone size were drawn from that table, and D and trimming were deduced from the DNA. The sample records about 260,000 clones, approximately 90% of which are singletons. The ten most abundant clones make up about 4.1% of the sample.

With respect to this clone: Its binding antigen is unknown. The input lacks base qualities; no much larger clone sits a single base away.

The chain couples TRBV9 to TRBJ2-2; a stretch of 12 junction bases matches TRBD2. This TCR was sampled from a man between 60 and 75 years old who had recovered from COVID-19. The sample comprised peripheral blood. The CDR3 reads CASSLPSGGASGELFF. DNA sequence: TGTGCCAGCAGCCTCCCTAGCGGGGGGGCGTCCGGGGAGCTGTTTTTT.